The 4 T cell receptor beta chains in this list originate from one sample, sequenced in a study of blood T cells in healthy people across ages. PCR was performed a second time for about 7 to 12 cycles using a sample-barcoded 5' primer and a J-beta primer mix. A single record per CDR3 protein comes from TCRdb applying MiXCR to the 5' RACE reads. The data show 700,000 to 1,000,000 distinct CDR3 sequences, around 43% seen once. Input material: blood. Source of these receptors: a man between 60 and 75 years old in good health.

V gene TRBV10-2 combines with J gene TRBJ1-5; D is unclear. CDR1 and CDR2 (germline): WSHSY, SAAADI. The V and J ends lost 8 bases and 10 bases respectively, with 3 bases between them. CDR3 length: 8 amino acids. DNA of the CDR3: TGCGCCAGCGGCCCCCAGCATTTT. This gives the protein CASGPQHF.

The J gene is TRBJ1-1, the V gene TRBV6-5; 7 positions agree with TRBD1. The V and J ends lost 6 bases and 5 bases, in that order; junction bases with no gene match: 12. The CDR3 runs to 15 residues. The V gene's germline CDR1 is MNHEY and CDR2 SVGAGI. CDR3 DNA: TGTGCCAGCAGCCGAAACAGGGGCCAAGGGACTGAAGCTTTCTTT. Translation: CASSRNRGQGTEAFF.

The chain recombines TRBV19 with TRBJ2-1; D not resolved. This CDR3 is built from 11 residues. CDR1 is LNHDA, CDR2 SQIVND, per germline (reference sequence). V lost 7 bases, J lost 10 bases, and 11 bases lay in between. In DNA form, the CDR3 reads TGTGCCAGTACTTCTTCGGAGGAGCAGTTCTTC. This sequence encodes CASTSSEEQFF.

This clonotype turned up a few times. The genes are TRBV12-3 or TRBV12-4 and TRBJ2-7, with D perhaps matching TRBD1 (5 bases). The CDR3 spans 16 residues. The V gene lost 3 bases and the J gene lost 0 bases, with 15 bases spanning the gap. The CDR3 DNA follows: TGTGCCAGCAGTTTCCGGACACCGACCCTCTCCTACGAGCAGTACTTC. Its translation: CASSFRTPTLSYEQYF.